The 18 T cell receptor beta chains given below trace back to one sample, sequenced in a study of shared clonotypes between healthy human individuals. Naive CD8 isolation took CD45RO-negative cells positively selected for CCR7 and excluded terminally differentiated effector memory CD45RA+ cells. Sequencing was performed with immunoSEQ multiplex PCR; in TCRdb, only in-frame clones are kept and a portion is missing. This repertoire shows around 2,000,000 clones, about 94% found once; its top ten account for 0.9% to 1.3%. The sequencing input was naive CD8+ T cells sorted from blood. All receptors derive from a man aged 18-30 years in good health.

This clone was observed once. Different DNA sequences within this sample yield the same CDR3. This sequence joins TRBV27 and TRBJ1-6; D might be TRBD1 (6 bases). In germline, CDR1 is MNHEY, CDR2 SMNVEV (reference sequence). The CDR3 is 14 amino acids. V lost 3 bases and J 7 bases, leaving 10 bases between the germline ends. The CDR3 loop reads CASSFGGANSPLHF. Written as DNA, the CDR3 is TGTGCCAGCAGTTTTGGGGGCGCAAATTCACCCCTCCACTTT.

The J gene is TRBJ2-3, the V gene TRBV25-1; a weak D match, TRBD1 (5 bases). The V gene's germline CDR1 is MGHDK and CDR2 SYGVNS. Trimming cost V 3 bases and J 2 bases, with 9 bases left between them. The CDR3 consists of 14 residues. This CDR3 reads CASSETVFTDTQYF. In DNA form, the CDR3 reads TGTGCCAGCAGTGAGACAGTATTCACAGATACGCAGTATTTT. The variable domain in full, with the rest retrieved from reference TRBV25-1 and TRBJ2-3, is EADIYQTPRYLVIGTGKKITLECSQTMGHDKMYWYQQDPGMELHLIHYSYGVNSTEKGDLSSESTVSRIRTEHFPLTLESARPSHTSQYLCASSETVFTDTQYFGPGTRLTVL.

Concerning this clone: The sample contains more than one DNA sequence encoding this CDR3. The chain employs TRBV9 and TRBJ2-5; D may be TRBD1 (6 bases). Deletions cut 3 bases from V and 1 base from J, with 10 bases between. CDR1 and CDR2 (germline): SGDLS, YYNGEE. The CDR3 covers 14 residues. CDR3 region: CASSAGTIQETQYF. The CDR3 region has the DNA TGTGCCAGCAGCGCCGGGACAATCCAAGAGACCCAGTACTTC.

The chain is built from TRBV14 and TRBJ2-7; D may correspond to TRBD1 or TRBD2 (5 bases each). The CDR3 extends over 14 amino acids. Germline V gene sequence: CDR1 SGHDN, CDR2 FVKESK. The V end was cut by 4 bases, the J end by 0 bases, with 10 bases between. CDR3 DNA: TGTGCCAGCAGCCTCCGGGACCACTCCTACGAGCAGTACTTC. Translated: CASSLRDHSYEQYF.

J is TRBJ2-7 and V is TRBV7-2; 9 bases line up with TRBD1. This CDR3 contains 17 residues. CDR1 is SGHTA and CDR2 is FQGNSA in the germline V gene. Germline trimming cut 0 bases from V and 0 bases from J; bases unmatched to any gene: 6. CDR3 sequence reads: CASSLAGQGLSSYEQYF. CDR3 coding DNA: TGTGCCAGCAGCTTAGCTGGACAGGGGTTGAGCTCCTACGAGCAGTACTTC.

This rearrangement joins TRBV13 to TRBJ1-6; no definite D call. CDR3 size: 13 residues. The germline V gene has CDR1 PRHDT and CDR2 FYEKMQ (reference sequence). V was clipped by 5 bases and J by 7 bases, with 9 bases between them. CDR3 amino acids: CASSPVGNSPLHF. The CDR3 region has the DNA TGTGCCAGCAGCCCAGTAGGGAATTCACCCCTCCACTTT.

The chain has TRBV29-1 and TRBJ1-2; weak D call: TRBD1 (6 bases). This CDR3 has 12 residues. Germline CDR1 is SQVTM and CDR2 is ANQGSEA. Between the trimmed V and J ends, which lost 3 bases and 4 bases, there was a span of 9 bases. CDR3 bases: TGCAGCGTTGAGGGCAGGGGCTATGGCTACACCTTC. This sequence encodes CSVEGRGYGYTF.

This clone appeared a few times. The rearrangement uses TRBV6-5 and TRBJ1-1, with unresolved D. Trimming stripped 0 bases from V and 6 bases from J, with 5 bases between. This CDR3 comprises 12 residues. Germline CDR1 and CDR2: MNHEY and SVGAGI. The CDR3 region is CASSYSSSEAFF. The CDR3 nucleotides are TGTGCCAGCAGTTACTCGAGTTCTGAAGCTTTCTTT.

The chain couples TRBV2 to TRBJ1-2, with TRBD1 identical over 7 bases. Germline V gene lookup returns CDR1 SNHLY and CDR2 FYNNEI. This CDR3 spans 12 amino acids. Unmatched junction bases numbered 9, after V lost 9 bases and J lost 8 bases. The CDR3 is CARLDRQGGYTF. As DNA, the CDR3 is TGTGCCAGACTGGACAGGCAGGGGGGCTACACCTTC.

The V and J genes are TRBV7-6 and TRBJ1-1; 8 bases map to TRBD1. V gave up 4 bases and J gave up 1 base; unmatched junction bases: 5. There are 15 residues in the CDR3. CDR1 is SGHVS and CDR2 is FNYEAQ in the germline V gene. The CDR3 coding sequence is TGTGCCAGCAGCTCCATGGACAGGGAGAACACTGAAGCTTTCTTT. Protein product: CASSSMDRENTEAFF.

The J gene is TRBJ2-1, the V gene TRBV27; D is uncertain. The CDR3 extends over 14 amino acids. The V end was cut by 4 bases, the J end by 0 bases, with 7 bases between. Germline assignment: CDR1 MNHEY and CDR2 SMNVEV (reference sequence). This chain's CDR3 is CASSSDDSYNEQFF. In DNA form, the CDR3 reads TGTGCCAGCAGTTCGGACGACTCCTACAATGAGCAGTTCTTC.

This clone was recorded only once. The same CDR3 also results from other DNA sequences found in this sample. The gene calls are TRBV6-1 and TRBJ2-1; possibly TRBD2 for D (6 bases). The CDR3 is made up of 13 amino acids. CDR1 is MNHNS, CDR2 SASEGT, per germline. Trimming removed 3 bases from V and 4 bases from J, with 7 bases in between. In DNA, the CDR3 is TGTGCCAGCAGTGAGGGACTTTACAATGAGCAGTTCTTC. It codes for CASSEGLYNEQFF.

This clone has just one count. In nucleotides, the CDR3 is TGTGCCAGTAGTATAGATGTTCGGACAGGGTCCTACGAGCAGTACTTC. Its translation is CASSIDVRTGSYEQYF. This sequence joins TRBV19 and TRBJ2-7, with TRBD1 matching 8 bases. The junction had 5 bases not matched to a gene; V was cut back by 0 bases and J by 1 base. CDR3 length equals 16 residues. The V gene's germline CDR1 is LNHDA and CDR2 SQIVND (reference sequence).

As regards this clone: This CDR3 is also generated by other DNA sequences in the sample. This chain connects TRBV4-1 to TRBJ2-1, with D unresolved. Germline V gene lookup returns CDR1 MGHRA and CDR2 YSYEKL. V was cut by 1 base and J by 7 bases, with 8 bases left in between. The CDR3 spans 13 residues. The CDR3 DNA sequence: TGCGCCAGCAGCCAAGGGCCCGGGAATGAGCAGTTCTTC. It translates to CASSQGPGNEQFF.

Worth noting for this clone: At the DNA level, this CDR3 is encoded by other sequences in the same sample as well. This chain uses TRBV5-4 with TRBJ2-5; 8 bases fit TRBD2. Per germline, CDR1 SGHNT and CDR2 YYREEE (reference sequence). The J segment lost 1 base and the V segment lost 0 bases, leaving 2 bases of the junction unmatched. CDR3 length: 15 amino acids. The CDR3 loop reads CASSLGSGGQETQYF. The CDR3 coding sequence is TGTGCCAGCAGCTTGGGAAGCGGGGGCCAAGAGACCCAGTACTTC. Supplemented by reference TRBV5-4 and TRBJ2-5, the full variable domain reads ETGVTQSPTHLIKTRGQQVTLRCSSQSGHNTVSWYQQALGQGPQFIFQYYREEENGRGNFPPRFSGLQFPNYSSELNVNALELDDSALYLCASSLGSGGQETQYFGPGTRLLVL.

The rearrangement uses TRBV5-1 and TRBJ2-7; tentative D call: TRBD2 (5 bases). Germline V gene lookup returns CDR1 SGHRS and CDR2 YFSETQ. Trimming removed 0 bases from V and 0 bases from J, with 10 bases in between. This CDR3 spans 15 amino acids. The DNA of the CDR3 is TGCGCCAGCAGCTTGGCCGGGATTTCCTCCTACGAGCAGTACTTC. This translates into CASSLAGISSYEQYF.

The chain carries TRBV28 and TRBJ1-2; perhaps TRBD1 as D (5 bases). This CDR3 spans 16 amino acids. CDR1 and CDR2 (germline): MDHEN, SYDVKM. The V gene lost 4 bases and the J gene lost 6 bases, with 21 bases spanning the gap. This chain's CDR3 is CASSSPRDGLSHGYTF. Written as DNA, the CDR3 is TGTGCCAGCAGTTCTCCGAGGGACGGGTTGTCCCATGGCTACACCTTC.

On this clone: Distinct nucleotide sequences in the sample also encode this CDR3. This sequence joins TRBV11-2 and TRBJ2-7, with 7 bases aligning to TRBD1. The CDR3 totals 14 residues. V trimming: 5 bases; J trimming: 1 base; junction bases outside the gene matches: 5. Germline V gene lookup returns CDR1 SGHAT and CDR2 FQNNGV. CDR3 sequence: CASSLGTASYEQYF. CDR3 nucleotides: TGTGCCAGCAGCCTCGGGACAGCATCCTACGAGCAGTACTTC.